This T cell receptor (beta chain) was profiled in a study of early T cells in non-severe SARS-CoV-2 infection. Attachment of unique molecular identifiers was made to individual cDNA molecules. TCRdb passed the 5' RACE reads through MiXCR, listing each CDR3 protein once. The sample lists tens of thousands of distinct CDR3 sequences, 5.4% occurring once. V was trimmed by 1 base and J by 4 bases, leaving 13 bases between them. CDR3 length: 15 residues. Germline V CDR1 and CDR2: SEHNR, FQNEAQ (reference sequence). This clonotype was seen more than once but under ten times. The receptor's source is an adult who was a healthcare worker with PCR-confirmed SARS-CoV-2 infection or an uninfected control (not recorded which). The specimen comprised whole blood, sampled at baseline. V is TRBV7-9 and J is TRBJ1-2, with unresolved D. The CDR3: CASSLVEGSSYGYTF. The CDR3, as DNA: TGTGCCAGCAGCTTAGTAGAGGGCAGCTCCTATGGCTACACCTTC.